This is a list of T cell receptor beta chains from one sample in a study of T cell responses to AZD1222 COVID-19 vaccine. Assay used: immunoSEQ multiplex PCR; TCRdb lists only in-frame clones, some missing. The sample shows more than 95,000 clones, about 86% of them seen only once. The sample in question was peripheral blood, obtained 28 days after the second AZD1222 dose. The origin of the receptors is an adult who received the AZD1222 COVID-19 vaccine. CDR3s include the opening cysteine and the closing phenylalanine or tryptophan. D genes are given only for firm matches. Clone size is stated in some rows and not others, as once, few, many or a class when expanded.

TRBJ2-2	NA	NA	TRBV6-4	TGTGCCAGCAGTGAGAGGGCGAGCACCGGGGAGCTGTTTTTT	CASSERASTGELFF
TRBJ1-3	NA	NA	TRBV28	TGTGCCAGCAGTTTCGTAAACACCATATATTTT	CASSFVNTIYF
TRBJ1-5	NA	NA	TRBV7-9	TGTGCCAGCAGCTTAACGCGAAACGAGCCCCAGCATTTT	CASSLTRNEPQHF
TRBJ2-3	NA	NA	TRBV6-5	TGTGCCAGCAGTTACCTAGAAACAGATACGCAGTATTTT	CASSYLETDTQYF
TRBJ2-1	NA	NA	TRBV28	TGTGCCAGCAGGCAACAGGGTGAGGATGAGCAGTTCTTC	CASRQQGEDEQFF
TRBJ1-1	NA	NA	TRBV12-5	TGTGCTAGTGGTTTGGTACTTGGAAGGAGGAGCTCCGAAGCTTTCTTT	CASGLVLGRRSSEAFF
TRBJ1-2	NA	NA	TRBV27	TGTGCCAGCAGTCCTTACAGGGATTACTATGGCTACACCTTC	CASSPYRDYYGYTF
TRBJ2-5	TRBD2	NA	TRBV6-1	TGTGCCAGCAGTCGGGGACTAAAAGAGACCCAGTACTTC	CASSRGLKETQYF
TRBJ1-2	NA	few	TRBV27	TGTGCCAGCGCAAAGAGGGATTATCCCTTGGGCTATGGCTACACCTTC	CASAKRDYPLGYGYTF
TRBJ1-3	NA	NA	TRBV4-1	TGCGCCAGCAGCCTCACCCCACAGACCAACTCTGGAAACACCATATATTTT	CASSLTPQTNSGNTIYF
TRBJ1-5	NA	NA	TRBV6-4	TGTGCCAGCAGTGACCGGGATCTCTCTTATAGCAATCAGCCCCAGCATTTT	CASSDRDLSYSNQPQHF
TRBJ2-7	TRBD2	NA	TRBV19	TGTGCCAGTACCTCCGGGGAGGGACCCGAGCAGTACTTC	CASTSGEGPEQYF
TRBJ1-4	NA	NA	TRBV21-1	TGTGCCAGCAGCAAAGGGCAGGGCTGTGAGGCAACTAATGAAAAACTGTTTTTT	CASSKGQGCEATNEKLFF
TRBJ1-1	NA	NA	TRBV6-5	TGTGCCAGCAGTAATGGGAGGAACACTGAAGCTTTCTTT	CASSNGRNTEAFF
TRBJ2-2	NA	NA	TRBV19	TGTGCCAGTAGTGAAGGGGCATTAACGAACACCGGGGAGCTGTTTTTT	CASSEGALTNTGELFF
TRBJ1-2	NA	NA	TRBV19	TGTGCCAGTATTTCTCGCCTGGGGGGCTACACCTTC	CASISRLGGYTF
TRBJ2-7	TRBD2	NA	TRBV14	TGTGCCAGCAGCGTCCTTCTAGCGGGAGGCTTCGAGCAGTACTTC	CASSVLLAGGFEQYF
TRBJ1-6	NA	NA	TRBV19	TGTGCCAGTAGTAAGGACAGCGGAATGTCCTATAATTCACCCCTCCACTTT	CASSKDSGMSYNSPLHF
TRBJ2-5	TRBD1	NA	TRBV7-3	TGTGCCAGCAGCTTGATGGGGGTCGGGACAGGGGAAGAGACCCAGTACTTC	CASSLMGVGTGEETQYF
TRBJ2-7	NA	NA	TRBV30	TGTGCCTGGAGTGTGGGACTGATCGACGAGCAGTACTTC	CAWSVGLIDEQYF
TRBJ2-3	NA	NA	TRBV7-9	TGTGCCAGCAGCTTAGCTATTCGGAGAGGGGAACTTACAGATACGCAGTATTTT	CASSLAIRRGELTDTQYF
TRBJ2-1	NA	NA	TRBV7-2	TGTGCCAGCAGCTTAGGGACGACCTACAATGAGCAGTTCTTC	CASSLGTTYNEQFF
TRBJ2-7	NA	NA	TRBV7-9	TGTGCCAGCAGCTCCATGGACGGGGTGGGCGAGCAGTACTTC	CASSSMDGVGEQYF
TRBJ1-1	TRBD1	NA	TRBV27	TGTGCCAGCAGAGGGGAACAGGGGCTTTACACTGAAGCTTTCTTT	CASRGEQGLYTEAFF